A selection of T cell receptor beta chains follows, all from one sample in a study of Graves' ophthalmopathy and Graves' hyperthyroidism. TCRdb re-analysed the multiplex PCR reads in MiXCR, keeping a single row per CDR3 protein. This table holds 300,000 to 400,000 distinct CDR3 sequences, about 17% found once. Sequenced material: peripheral blood. These receptors originate from an adult man with Graves' ophthalmopathy. Both conserved end residues are part of each CDR3. The order of the fields is clone size, D gene, J gene, V gene, CDR3 protein, CDR3 DNA. A D gene is named only where the DNA matches it firmly. Clone size is given for some rows only: seen once, a few or many times, or a class if the clone is expanded.

clone_size: many; d_call: TRBD1; j_call: TRBJ2-7; v_call: TRBV28; cdr3_aa: CASSLGTGANEQYF; cdr3_nt: TGTGCCAGCAGCCTCGGGACAGGGGCCAACGAGCAGTACTTC
clone_size: few; d_call: .; j_call: TRBJ1-1; v_call: TRBV6-1; cdr3_aa: CASSVGQPNTEAFF; cdr3_nt: TGTGCCAGCAGTGTGGGACAACCGAACACTGAAGCTTTCTTT
clone_size: .; d_call: TRBD1; j_call: TRBJ2-4; v_call: TRBV30; cdr3_aa: CAWRDGQGLNIQYF; cdr3_nt: TGTGCCTGGAGAGATGGACAGGGGTTGAACATTCAGTACTTC
clone_size: many; d_call: .; j_call: TRBJ2-7; v_call: TRBV28; cdr3_aa: CASSSLVTYEQYF; cdr3_nt: TGTGCCAGCAGTTCCTTGGTGACCTACGAGCAGTACTTC
clone_size: many; d_call: .; j_call: TRBJ1-3; v_call: TRBV6-5; cdr3_aa: CASSYSKFSGNTIYF; cdr3_nt: TGTGCCAGCAGTTACTCGAAGTTTTCTGGAAACACCATATATTTT
clone_size: few; d_call: TRBD1; j_call: TRBJ1-2; v_call: TRBV29-1; cdr3_aa: CSVQGGQGSKIGNGYTF; cdr3_nt: TGCAGCGTGCAGGGTGGACAGGGGTCGAAGATCGGAAACGGCTACACCTTC
clone_size: many; d_call: .; j_call: TRBJ1-1; v_call: TRBV18; cdr3_aa: CASSPPTGRDTEAFF; cdr3_nt: TGTGCCAGCTCACCACCAACCGGGCGCGACACTGAAGCTTTCTTT
clone_size: many; d_call: TRBD1; j_call: TRBJ1-1; v_call: TRBV6-2/TRBV6-3; cdr3_aa: CASSFPTGGTEAFF; cdr3_nt: TGTGCCAGCAGTTTTCCCACAGGGGGCACTGAAGCTTTCTTT
clone_size: many; d_call: .; j_call: TRBJ1-2; v_call: TRBV11-2; cdr3_aa: CASSPYNNPYLAPYTF; cdr3_nt: TGTGCCAGCAGCCCATACAACAATCCGTATCTGGCCCCTTACACCTTC
clone_size: many; d_call: TRBD1; j_call: TRBJ1-3; v_call: TRBV6-2/TRBV6-3; cdr3_aa: CASSYPLQGAASGNTIYF; cdr3_nt: TGTGCCAGCAGTTACCCCCTACAGGGGGCCGCCTCTGGAAACACCATATATTTT
clone_size: many; d_call: TRBD2; j_call: TRBJ2-5; v_call: TRBV29-1; cdr3_aa: CSVDRAPSGGIETQYF; cdr3_nt: TGCAGCGTTGATAGGGCGCCTAGCGGGGGGATAGAGACCCAGTACTTC
clone_size: many; d_call: TRBD2; j_call: TRBJ2-5; v_call: TRBV29-1; cdr3_aa: CSVGGTSGQETQYF; cdr3_nt: TGCAGCGTTGGAGGGACTAGCGGGCAAGAGACCCAGTACTTC
clone_size: many; d_call: TRBD1; j_call: TRBJ2-6; v_call: TRBV20-1; cdr3_aa: CSARVGTGGVSGANVLTF; cdr3_nt: TGCAGTGCTAGAGTGGGGACAGGGGGCGTCTCTGGGGCCAACGTCCTGACTTTC
clone_size: many; d_call: .; j_call: TRBJ2-1; v_call: TRBV20-1; cdr3_aa: CSAPTDRSSYNEQFF; cdr3_nt: TGCAGTGCCCCCACGGACCGGAGCTCCTACAATGAGCAGTTCTTC
clone_size: many; d_call: .; j_call: TRBJ1-6; v_call: TRBV5-1; cdr3_aa: CASKREGSYNSPLHF; cdr3_nt: TGCGCCAGCAAGAGGGAGGGCTCCTATAATTCACCCCTCCACTTT
clone_size: many; d_call: TRBD1; j_call: TRBJ1-6; v_call: TRBV7-8; cdr3_aa: CASSFGTENSPLHF; cdr3_nt: TGTGCCAGCAGCTTCGGGACAGAGAATTCACCCCTCCACTTT
clone_size: .; d_call: .; j_call: TRBJ2-6; v_call: TRBV25-1; cdr3_aa: CASSDSGSFGANVLTF; cdr3_nt: TGTGCCAGCAGTGATTCCGGGAGTTTTGGGGCCAACGTCCTGACTTTC
clone_size: many; d_call: TRBD1; j_call: TRBJ1-2; v_call: TRBV6-5; cdr3_aa: CASRATGANYGYTF; cdr3_nt: TGTGCCAGCAGGGCGACAGGGGCGAACTATGGCTACACCTTC
clone_size: many; d_call: .; j_call: TRBJ1-6; v_call: TRBV28; cdr3_aa: CASRGNSPLHF; cdr3_nt: TGTGCCAGCAGGGGTAATTCACCCCTCCACTTT
clone_size: many; d_call: .; j_call: TRBJ1-3; v_call: TRBV27; cdr3_aa: CASSSLSGNTIYF; cdr3_nt: TGTGCCAGCAGTTCGCTCTCTGGAAACACCATATATTTT
clone_size: .; d_call: .; j_call: TRBJ1-1; v_call: TRBV5-1; cdr3_aa: CASSLAGPGVGTEAFF; cdr3_nt: TGCGCCAGCAGCTTGGCCGGTCCGGGGGTCGGGACTGAAGCTTTCTTT
clone_size: many; d_call: .; j_call: TRBJ2-7; v_call: TRBV6-1; cdr3_aa: CASSERDLLYEQYF; cdr3_nt: TGTGCCAGCAGTGAACGGGACCTTCTCTACGAGCAGTACTTC
clone_size: many; d_call: .; j_call: TRBJ2-7; v_call: TRBV6-1; cdr3_aa: CASTRGHEQYF; cdr3_nt: TGTGCCAGCACCAGGGGACACGAGCAGTACTTC
clone_size: .; d_call: .; j_call: TRBJ2-5; v_call: TRBV28; cdr3_aa: CASRQIGETQYF; cdr3_nt: TGTGCCAGCAGACAAATCGGGGAGACCCAGTACTTC
clone_size: .; d_call: .; j_call: TRBJ2-5; v_call: TRBV4-2; cdr3_aa: CASSQVPSSPISETQYF; cdr3_nt: TGTGCCAGCAGCCAAGTACCCTCTAGCCCGATTTCGGAGACCCAGTACTTC
clone_size: many; d_call: .; j_call: TRBJ2-4; v_call: TRBV28; cdr3_aa: CAIHRGGGSKNIQYF; cdr3_nt: TGTGCCATCCACAGGGGAGGAGGGTCCAAAAACATTCAGTACTTC
clone_size: many; d_call: TRBD2; j_call: TRBJ2-5; v_call: TRBV6-1; cdr3_aa: CASSRIAGALQETQYF; cdr3_nt: TGTGCCAGCAGCCGCATAGCGGGGGCTCTCCAAGAGACCCAGTACTTC
clone_size: many; d_call: .; j_call: TRBJ1-2; v_call: TRBV20-1; cdr3_aa: CSANEDGYTF; cdr3_nt: TGCAGTGCTAATGAGGATGGCTACACCTTC
clone_size: .; d_call: .; j_call: TRBJ1-1; v_call: TRBV30; cdr3_aa: CAWSVGGGTPAFF; cdr3_nt: TGTGCCTGGAGTGTAGGGGGTGGGACACCCGCTTTCTTT
clone_size: .; d_call: TRBD1; j_call: TRBJ1-5; v_call: TRBV12-3/TRBV12-4; cdr3_aa: CASSGGTGSNQPQHF; cdr3_nt: TGTGCCAGCAGTGGCGGGACAGGGAGCAATCAGCCCCAGCATTTT
clone_size: few; d_call: .; j_call: TRBJ2-3; v_call: TRBV5-1; cdr3_aa: CASSSIGVGGDTQYF; cdr3_nt: TGCGCCAGCAGCTCCATTGGGGTTGGGGGTGATACGCAGTATTTT
clone_size: .; d_call: .; j_call: TRBJ2-7; v_call: TRBV9; cdr3_aa: CASSVAISAYEQYF; cdr3_nt: TGTGCCAGCAGCGTAGCGATATCCGCGTACGAGCAGTACTTC
clone_size: many; d_call: .; j_call: TRBJ1-1; v_call: TRBV30; cdr3_aa: CAWTGEVNTEAFF; cdr3_nt: TGTGCCTGGACGGGGGAGGTGAACACTGAAGCTTTCTTT
clone_size: few; d_call: TRBD1; j_call: TRBJ2-7; v_call: TRBV6-2/TRBV6-3; cdr3_aa: CASSNPRQGGSYEQYF; cdr3_nt: TGTGCCAGCAGTAACCCTCGACAGGGTGGTTCCTACGAGCAGTACTTC
clone_size: many; d_call: TRBD1; j_call: TRBJ2-6; v_call: TRBV18; cdr3_aa: CASSPTGTSGANVLTF; cdr3_nt: TGTGCCAGCTCACCGACAGGGACCTCTGGGGCCAACGTCCTGACTTTC
clone_size: many; d_call: .; j_call: TRBJ2-7; v_call: TRBV5-5; cdr3_aa: CASSLDTGDEQYF; cdr3_nt: TGTGCCAGCAGCTTGGACACGGGGGACGAGCAGTACTTC
clone_size: many; d_call: .; j_call: TRBJ1-1; v_call: TRBV30; cdr3_aa: CAWSKDSHTEAFF; cdr3_nt: TGTGCCTGGAGTAAAGACAGTCACACTGAAGCTTTCTTT
clone_size: many; d_call: .; j_call: TRBJ1-2; v_call: TRBV6-5; cdr3_aa: CASSTLWGARSPSVGNGYTF; cdr3_nt: TGTGCCAGCAGTACCCTTTGGGGGGCTAGAAGTCCCTCCGTCGGAAATGGCTACACCTTC
clone_size: many; d_call: TRBD2; j_call: TRBJ2-7; v_call: TRBV9; cdr3_aa: CASSLQTSGIYEQYF; cdr3_nt: TGTGCCAGCAGCTTGCAGACTAGCGGGATCTACGAGCAGTACTTC